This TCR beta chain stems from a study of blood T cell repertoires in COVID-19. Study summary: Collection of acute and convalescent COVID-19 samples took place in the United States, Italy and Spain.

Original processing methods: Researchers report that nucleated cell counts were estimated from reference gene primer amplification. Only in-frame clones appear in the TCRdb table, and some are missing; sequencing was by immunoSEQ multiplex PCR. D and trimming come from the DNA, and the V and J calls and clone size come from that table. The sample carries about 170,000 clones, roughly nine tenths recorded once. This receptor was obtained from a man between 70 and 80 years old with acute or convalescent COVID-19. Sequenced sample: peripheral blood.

The CDR3 nucleotides are TGTGCCAGCCTGGAAAGAGTTAGACTTAGCACAGATACGCAGTATTTT. Its translation is CASLERVRLSTDTQYF. This rearrangement joins TRBV7-2 to TRBJ2-3; D remains unclear. This CDR3 comprises 16 residues. Germline V lookup: CDR1 SGHTA, CDR2 FQGNSA. V was trimmed by 8 bases and J by 0 bases, leaving 18 bases between them.